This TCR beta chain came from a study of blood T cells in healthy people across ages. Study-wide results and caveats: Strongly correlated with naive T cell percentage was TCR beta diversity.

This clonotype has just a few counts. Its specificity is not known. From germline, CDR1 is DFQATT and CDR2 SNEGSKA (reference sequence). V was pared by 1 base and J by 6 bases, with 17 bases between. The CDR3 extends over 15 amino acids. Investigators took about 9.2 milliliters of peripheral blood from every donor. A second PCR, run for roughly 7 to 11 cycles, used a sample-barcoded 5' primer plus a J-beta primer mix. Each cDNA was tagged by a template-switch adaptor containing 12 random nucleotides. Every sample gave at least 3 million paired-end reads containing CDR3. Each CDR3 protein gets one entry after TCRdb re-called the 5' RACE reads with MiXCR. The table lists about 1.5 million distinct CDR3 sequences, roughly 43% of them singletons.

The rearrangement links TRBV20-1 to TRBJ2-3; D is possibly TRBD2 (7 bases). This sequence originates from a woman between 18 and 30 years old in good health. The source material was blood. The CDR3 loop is CSARVGGPSSDTQYF. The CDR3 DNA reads TGCAGTGCTAGAGTCGGGGGGCCAAGTTCCGATACGCAGTATTTT.